This T cell receptor beta chain stems from a study of response to subunit inactivated influenza vaccine. Study conclusions and caveats: Authors suggested few new T cells are recruited by each seasonal influenza vaccination.

Looked up from germline, CDR1 is SGHAT and CDR2 is FQNNGV. The CDR3 runs to 14 residues. The V and J ends lost 4 bases and 7 bases, in that order; junction bases with no gene match: 5. In this sample, this clonotype turned up a few times. The antigen is unknown. MiXCR, run by TCRdb on the RT-PCR reads, gives a single entry per CDR3 protein. The sample yields under 750,000 distinct CDR3 sequences, 10% to 15% seen once. The clonotype was recovered from a man aged 50 or older who received an inactivated influenza vaccine. Sequenced material: PBMCs from blood, taken on the day of vaccination. V and J are TRBV11-2 and TRBJ2-3, with 10 bases that match TRBD1. The CDR3 region has the DNA TGTGCCAGCAGCTCGGACAGGGGGTTTAATACGCAGTATTTT. This codes for CASSSDRGFNTQYF. Based on the CDR3 plus reference TRBV11-2 and TRBJ2-3, the full variable domain is EAGVAQSPRYKIIEKRQSVAFWCNPISGHATLYWYQQILGQGPKLLIQFQNNGVVDDSQLPKDRFSAERLKGVDSTLKIQPAKLEDSAVYLCASSSDRGFNTQYFGPGTRLTVL.